This T cell receptor (beta chain) is drawn from a study of cytomegalovirus exposure and HLA in healthy donors. The CDR3 is 14 residues long. Germline V gene sequence: CDR1 LNHNV, CDR2 YYDKDF (reference sequence). Deletions cut 1 base from V and 8 bases from J, with 14 bases between. Amplification used 60 Vbeta primers and 13 Jbeta primers. Generated by immunoSEQ multiplex PCR, the TCRdb table keeps only in-frame clones and is missing some. The sample shows around 160,000 clones, 80% to 90% of them seen only once. Study-level points and caveats: Through in vitro validation, a few CMV-associated chains were shown to be specific for CMV antigens. It was 164 TCR beta chains that were listed as cytomegalovirus-associated. With further analysis later on, most CMV-associated TCR beta chains appeared HLA-restricted. Fewer N-insertions than the approximately 700-donor mean were reportedly shown by an Asian-associated ancestry cluster in a later analysis.

A note on this clone: As yet, its antigen is unknown.

This chain links TRBV15 with TRBJ1-2; D is perhaps TRBD1 (6 bases). The sequencing sample was made of PBMCs. The clonotype was recovered from a young man in good health and CMV-seropositive. CDR3 residues: CATSRGGQGQGYTF. CDR3 DNA: TGTGCCACCAGCAGAGGGGGGCAGGGTCAGGGCTACACCTTC.